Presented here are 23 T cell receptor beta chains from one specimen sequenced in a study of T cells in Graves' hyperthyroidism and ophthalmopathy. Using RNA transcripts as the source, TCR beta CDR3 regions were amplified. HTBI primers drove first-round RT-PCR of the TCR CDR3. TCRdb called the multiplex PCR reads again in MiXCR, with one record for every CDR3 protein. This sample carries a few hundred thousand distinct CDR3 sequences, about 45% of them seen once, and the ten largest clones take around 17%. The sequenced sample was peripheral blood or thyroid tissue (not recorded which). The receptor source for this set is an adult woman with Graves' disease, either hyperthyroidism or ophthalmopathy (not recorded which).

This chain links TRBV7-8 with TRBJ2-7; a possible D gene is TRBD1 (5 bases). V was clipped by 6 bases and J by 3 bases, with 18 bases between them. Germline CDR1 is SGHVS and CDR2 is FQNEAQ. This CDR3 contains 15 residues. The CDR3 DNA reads TGTGCCAGCAGTCCCTTCCGCAGGGTCGTCTACGAGCAGTACTTC. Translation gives CASSPFRRVVYEQYF.

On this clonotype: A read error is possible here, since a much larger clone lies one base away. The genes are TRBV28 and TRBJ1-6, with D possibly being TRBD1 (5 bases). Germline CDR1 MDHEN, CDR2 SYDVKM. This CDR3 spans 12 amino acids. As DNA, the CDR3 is TGTGCCAGCTCAGGAAGGGGCTCACCCTTCCACTTT. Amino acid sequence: CASSGRGSPFHF.

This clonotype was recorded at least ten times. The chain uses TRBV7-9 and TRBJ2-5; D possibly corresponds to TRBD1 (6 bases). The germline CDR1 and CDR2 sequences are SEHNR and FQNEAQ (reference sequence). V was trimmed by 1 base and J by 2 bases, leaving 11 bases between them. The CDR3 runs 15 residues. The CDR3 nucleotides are TGTGCCAGCAGCTTAGACAGGGTCAGGCAAGAGACCCAGTACTTC. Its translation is CASSLDRVRQETQYF.

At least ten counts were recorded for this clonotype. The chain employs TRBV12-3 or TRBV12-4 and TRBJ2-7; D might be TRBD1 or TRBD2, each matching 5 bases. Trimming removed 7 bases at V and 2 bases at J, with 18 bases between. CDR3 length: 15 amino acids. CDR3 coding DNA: TGTGCCAGCATCTCCAACCGGGACGGGACCTACGAGCAGTACTTC. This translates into CASISNRDGTYEQYF.

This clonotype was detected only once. Here the CDR3 DNA reads TGTGCCAGCAGTTTGACCGAAGGGGTTCTGGAAAGGTCAAGACACTATGGCTACACCTTC. Encoded protein: CASSLTEGVLERSRHYGYTF. The rearrangement links TRBV28 to TRBJ1-2; a weak D match, TRBD1 (5 bases). The germline V and J ends were trimmed by 3 bases and 3 bases, with 29 bases remaining between them. This CDR3 is built from 20 residues. Germline V gene data show CDR1 as MDHEN and CDR2 as SYDVKM.

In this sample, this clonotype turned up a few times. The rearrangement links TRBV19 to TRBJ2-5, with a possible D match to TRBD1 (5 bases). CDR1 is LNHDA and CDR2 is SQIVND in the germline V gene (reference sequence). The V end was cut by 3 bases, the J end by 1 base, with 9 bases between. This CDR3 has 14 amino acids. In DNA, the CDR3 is TGTGCCAGTAGTATCCGACAGCCCCAAGAGACCCAGTACTTC. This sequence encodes CASSIRQPQETQYF.

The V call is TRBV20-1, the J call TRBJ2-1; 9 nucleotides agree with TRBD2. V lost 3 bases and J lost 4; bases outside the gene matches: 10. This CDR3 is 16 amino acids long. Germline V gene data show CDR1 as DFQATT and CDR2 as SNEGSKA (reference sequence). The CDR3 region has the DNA TGCAGTGCTAGTAGCCTAGCGGGGCCCTCGTACAATGAGCAGTTCTTC. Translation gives CSASSLAGPSYNEQFF.

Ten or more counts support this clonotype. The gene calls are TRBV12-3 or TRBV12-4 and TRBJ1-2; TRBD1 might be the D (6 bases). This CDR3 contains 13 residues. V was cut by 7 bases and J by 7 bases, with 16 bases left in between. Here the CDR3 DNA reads TGTGCCAGCACCTTGACAGGTGCGGTTGGCTACACCTTC. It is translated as CASTLTGAVGYTF.

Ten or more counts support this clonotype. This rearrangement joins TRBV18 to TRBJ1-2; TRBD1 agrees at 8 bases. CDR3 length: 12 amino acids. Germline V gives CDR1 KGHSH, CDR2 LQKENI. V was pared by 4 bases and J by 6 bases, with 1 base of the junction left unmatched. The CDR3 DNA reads TGTGCCAGCTCACAGGACAGGGATGGCTACACCTTC. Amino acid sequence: CASSQDRDGYTF.

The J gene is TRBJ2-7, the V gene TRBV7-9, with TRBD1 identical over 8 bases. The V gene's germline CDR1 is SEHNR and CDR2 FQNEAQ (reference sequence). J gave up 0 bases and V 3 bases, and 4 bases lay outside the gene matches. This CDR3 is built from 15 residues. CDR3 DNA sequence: TGTGCCAGCAGCTTGACAGGGGTAAGCTCCTACGAGCAGTACTTC. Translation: CASSLTGVSSYEQYF.

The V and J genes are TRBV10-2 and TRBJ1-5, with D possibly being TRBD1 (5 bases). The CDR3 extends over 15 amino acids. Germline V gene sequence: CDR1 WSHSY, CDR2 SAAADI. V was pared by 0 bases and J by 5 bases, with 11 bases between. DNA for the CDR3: TGCGCCAGCAGTGAGTCCTCGGGGGGGGATCAGCCCCAGCATTTT. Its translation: CASSESSGGDQPQHF.

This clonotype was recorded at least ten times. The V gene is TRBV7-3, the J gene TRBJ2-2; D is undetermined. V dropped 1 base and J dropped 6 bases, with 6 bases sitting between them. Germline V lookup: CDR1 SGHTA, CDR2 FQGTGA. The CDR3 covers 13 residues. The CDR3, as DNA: TGTGCCAGCAGCTTAAGAACGGCCGGGGAGCTGTTTTTT. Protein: CASSLRTAGELFF. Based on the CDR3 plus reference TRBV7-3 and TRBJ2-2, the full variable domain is GAGVSQTPSNKVTEKGKYVELRCDPISGHTALYWYRQSLGQGPEFLIYFQGTGAADDSGLPNDRFFAVRPEGSVSTLKIQRTERGDSAVYLCASSLRTAGELFFGEGSRLTVL.

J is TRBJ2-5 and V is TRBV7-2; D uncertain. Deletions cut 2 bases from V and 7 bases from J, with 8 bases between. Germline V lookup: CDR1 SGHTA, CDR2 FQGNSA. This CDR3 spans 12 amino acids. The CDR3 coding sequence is TGTGCCAGCAGCTTATTCTCGCGGACCCAGTACTTC. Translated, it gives CASSLFSRTQYF.

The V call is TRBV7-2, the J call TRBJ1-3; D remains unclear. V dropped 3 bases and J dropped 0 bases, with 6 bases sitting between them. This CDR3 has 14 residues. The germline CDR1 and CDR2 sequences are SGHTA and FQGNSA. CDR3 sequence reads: CASSFADSGNTIYF. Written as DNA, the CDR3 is TGTGCCAGCAGCTTCGCAGACTCTGGAAACACCATATATTTT.

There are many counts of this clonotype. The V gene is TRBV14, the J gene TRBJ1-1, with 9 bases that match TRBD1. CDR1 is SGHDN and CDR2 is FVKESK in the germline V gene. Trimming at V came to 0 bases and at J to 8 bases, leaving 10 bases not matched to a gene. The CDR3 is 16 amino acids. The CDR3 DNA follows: TGTGCCAGCAGCCAAGAAACAGGGGGCGTATTCTCGGAAGCTTTCTTT. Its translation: CASSQETGGVFSEAFF.

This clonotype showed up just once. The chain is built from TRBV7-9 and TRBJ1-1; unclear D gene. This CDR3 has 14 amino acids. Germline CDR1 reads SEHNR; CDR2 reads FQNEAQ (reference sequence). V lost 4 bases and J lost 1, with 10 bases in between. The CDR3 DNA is TGTGCCAGCAGCTCCCCCGGGAGGAACACTGAAGCTTTCTTT. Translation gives CASSSPGRNTEAFF. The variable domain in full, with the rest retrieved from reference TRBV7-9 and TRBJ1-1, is DTGVSQNPRHKITKRGQNVTFRCDPISEHNRLYWYRQTLGQGPEFLTYFQNEAQLEKSRLLSDRFSAERPKGSFSTLEIQRTEQGDSAMYLCASSSPGRNTEAFFGQGTRLTVV.

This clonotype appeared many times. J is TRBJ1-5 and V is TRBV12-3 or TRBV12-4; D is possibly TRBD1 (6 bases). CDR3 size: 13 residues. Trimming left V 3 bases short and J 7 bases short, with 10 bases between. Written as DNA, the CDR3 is TGTGCCAGCAGTTTGGAGCAGGGGCAGCCCCAGCATTTT. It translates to CASSLEQGQPQHF.

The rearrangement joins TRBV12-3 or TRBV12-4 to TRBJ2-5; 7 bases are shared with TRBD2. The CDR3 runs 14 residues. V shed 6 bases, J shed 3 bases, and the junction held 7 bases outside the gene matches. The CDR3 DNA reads TGTGCCAGCAGCTTGGTGGGGACTAAAGAGACCCAGTACTTC. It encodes CASSLVGTKETQYF.

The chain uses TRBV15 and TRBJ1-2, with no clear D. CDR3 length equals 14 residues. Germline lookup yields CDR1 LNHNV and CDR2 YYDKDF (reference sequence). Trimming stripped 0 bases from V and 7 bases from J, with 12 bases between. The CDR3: CATSRDRFLGGYTF. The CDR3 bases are TGTGCCACCAGCAGAGACCGGTTCCTCGGTGGCTACACCTTC.

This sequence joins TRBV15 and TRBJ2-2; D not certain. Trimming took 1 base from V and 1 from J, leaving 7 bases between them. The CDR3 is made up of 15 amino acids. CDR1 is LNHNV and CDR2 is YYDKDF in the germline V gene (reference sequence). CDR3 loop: CATSRGARNTGELFF. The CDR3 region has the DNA TGTGCCACCAGCAGAGGGGCTAGGAACACCGGGGAGCTGTTTTTT. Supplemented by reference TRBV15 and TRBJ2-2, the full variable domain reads DAMVIQNPRYQVTQFGKPVTLSCSQTLNHNVMYWYQQKSSQAPKLLFHYYDKDFNNEADTPDNFQSRRPNTSFCFLDIRSPGLGDTAMYLCATSRGARNTGELFFGEGSRLTVL.

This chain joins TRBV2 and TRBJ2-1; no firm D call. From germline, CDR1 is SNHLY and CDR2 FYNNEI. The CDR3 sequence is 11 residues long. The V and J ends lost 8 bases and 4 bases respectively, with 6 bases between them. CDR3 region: CASEEYNEQFF. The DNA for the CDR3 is TGTGCCAGCGAGGAATACAATGAGCAGTTCTTC.

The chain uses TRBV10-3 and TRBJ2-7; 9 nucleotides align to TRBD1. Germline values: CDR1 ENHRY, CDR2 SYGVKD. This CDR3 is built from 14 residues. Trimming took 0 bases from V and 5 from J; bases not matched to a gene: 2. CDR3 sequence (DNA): TGTGCCATCAGTGAGTCGGGACAGGGCCACGAGCAGTACTTC. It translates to CAISESGQGHEQYF.

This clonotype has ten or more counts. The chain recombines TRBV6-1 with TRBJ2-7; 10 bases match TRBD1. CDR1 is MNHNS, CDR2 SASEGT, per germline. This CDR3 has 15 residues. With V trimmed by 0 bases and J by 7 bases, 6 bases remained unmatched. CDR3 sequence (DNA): TGTGCCAGCAGTGAAGCTGGGACAGGGGTATGGGAGCAGTACTTC. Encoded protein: CASSEAGTGVWEQYF.